The 24 T cell receptor beta chains below all came from one sample that was sequenced in a study of a mutant IDH1 vaccine in newly diagnosed glioma. The data were produced by immunoSEQ multiplex PCR, yet TCRdb's version contains in-frame clones alone and is incomplete. Of roughly 120,000 clones in the sample, around 80% were seen once. The time point denotes: week 11, during vaccination. Vaccination comprised doses that each held 300 ug of mutant IDH1 20-mer peptide, plus topical imiquimod. The antigens these receptors bind are not known. This specimen consisted of PBMCs, obtained from a glioma patient whose treatment included an IDH1 peptide vaccine. The receptors originated from a man aged 40-49 years with glioma.

The J gene is TRBJ2-7, the V gene TRBV6-6; TRBD1 aligns across 10 bases. The CDR3 loop spans 15 amino acids. Germline-derived CDR1 and CDR2 are MNHNY and SVGAGI (reference sequence). V shed 2 bases, J shed 3 bases, and the junction held 4 bases outside the gene matches. This CDR3 is CASSYTRTGGYEQYF. Here the CDR3 DNA reads TGTGCCAGCAGTTACACCAGGACAGGGGGCTACGAGCAGTACTTC.

V usage is TRBV6-6 and J usage is TRBJ1-2; possibly TRBD1 for D (5 bases). CDR1 and CDR2 from the germline V gene are MNHNY and SVGAGI (reference sequence). With 4 bases removed from V and 4 bases from J, the gap between germline ends came to 16 bases. This CDR3 has 15 amino acids. The CDR3 here is CASSSTGTGPYGYTF. For the CDR3, the DNA is TGTGCCAGCAGTTCGACCGGGACGGGACCCTATGGCTACACCTTC.

The chain carries TRBV5-4 and TRBJ2-1; the D is unclear. This CDR3 comprises 14 residues. Trimming removed 3 bases from V and 5 bases from J, with 12 bases in between. Germline V gene data show CDR1 as SGHNT and CDR2 as YYREEE (reference sequence). DNA for the CDR3: TGTGCCAGCAGCTCTGGGCGGCAGCACAATGAGCAGTTCTTC. Protein: CASSSGRQHNEQFF. Full variable domain (rest looked up from reference TRBV5-4 and TRBJ2-1): ETGVTQSPTHLIKTRGQQVTLRCSSQSGHNTVSWYQQALGQGPQFIFQYYREEENGRGNFPPRFSGLQFPNYSSELNVNALELDDSALYLCASSSGRQHNEQFFGPGTRLTVL.

The chain joins TRBV6-1 to TRBJ1-1, with D possibly being TRBD1 (5 bases). The germline gives CDR1 MNHNS, CDR2 SASEGT. The CDR3 extends over 11 amino acids. V was pared by 8 bases and J by 8 bases, with 12 bases between. The CDR3: CASGTHREAFF. The DNA for the CDR3 is TGTGCCAGCGGGACGCACAGAGAAGCTTTCTTT.

The V call is TRBV7-8, the J call TRBJ1-2; 10 bases agree with TRBD1. The CDR3 runs 15 residues. V shed 3 bases, J shed 2 bases, and the junction held 3 bases outside the gene matches. Germline CDR1 is SGHVS and CDR2 is FQNEAQ. Here the CDR3 reads CASSLGQGQNYGYTF. The CDR3 nucleotides read TGTGCCAGCAGCTTGGGACAGGGGCAGAACTATGGCTACACCTTC.

This clone was observed a handful of times. The V call is TRBV6-6, the J call TRBJ2-2, with 10 bases that match TRBD1. The trim removed 6 bases at V and 6 bases at J, leaving 10 bases unmatched. The CDR3 consists of 16 residues. Germline-derived CDR1 and CDR2 are MNHNY and SVGAGI (reference sequence). The CDR3, as DNA: TGTGCCAGCAGACCATTGGGACAGGGGTTCGCCGGGGAGCTGTTTTTT. This sequence encodes CASRPLGQGFAGELFF.

This chain joins TRBV18 and TRBJ1-1; D uncertain. This CDR3 contains 12 residues. Between the trimmed V and J ends, which lost 8 bases and 6 bases, there was a span of 13 bases. CDR1 and CDR2 from the germline V gene are KGHSH and LQKENI. The DNA for the CDR3 is TGTGCCAGCGGAGAGTTTGGCGCTGAAGCTTTCTTT. The encoded protein is CASGEFGAEAFF. The whole variable domain, remainder taken from reference TRBV18 and TRBJ1-1, is NAGVMQNPRHLVRRRGQEARLRCSPMKGHSHVYWYRQLPEEGLKFMVYLQKENIIDESGMPKERFSAEFPKEGPSILRIQQVVRGDSAAYFCASGEFGAEAFFGQGTRLTVV.

V gene TRBV4-3 combines with J gene TRBJ2-2, with 11 nucleotides matching TRBD2. Germline CDR1 LGHNA, CDR2 YSLEER. This CDR3 spans 19 amino acids. V gave up 4 bases and J gave up 1 base; unmatched junction bases: 11. The CDR3 is CASSPGASGGYGNTGELFF. The CDR3 nucleotides read TGCGCCAGCAGCCCCGGGGCTAGCGGGGGGTATGGGAACACCGGGGAGCTGTTTTTT.

This chain joins TRBV18 and TRBJ1-1; D ambiguous. This CDR3 spans 13 amino acids. The germline CDR1 and CDR2 sequences are KGHSH and LQKENI. The V and J ends lost 0 bases and 1 base respectively, with 3 bases between them. The CDR3 loop is CASSPPTNTEAFF. CDR3 DNA sequence: TGTGCCAGCTCACCACCGACGAACACTGAAGCTTTCTTT.

The J gene is TRBJ2-7, the V gene TRBV15; 13 bases agree with TRBD2. The CDR3 has 17 residues. J was trimmed by 1 base and V by 0 bases; bases with no gene match: 3. The germline V gene has CDR1 LNHNV and CDR2 YYDKDF (reference sequence). CDR3 in amino acids: CATSREGLAGESYEQYF. CDR3 DNA: TGTGCCACCAGCAGAGAAGGACTAGCGGGGGAATCCTACGAGCAGTACTTC.

The gene calls are TRBV2 and TRBJ2-1, with TRBD2 matching 9 bases. The junction had 5 bases not matched to a gene; V was cut back by 7 bases and J by 1 base. CDR1 is SNHLY and CDR2 is FYNNEI in the germline V gene. This CDR3 is built from 15 residues. The CDR3 is CASTGAGGSYNEQFF. CDR3 DNA: TGTGCCAGCACGGGGGCGGGAGGGTCCTACAATGAGCAGTTCTTC. The full variable domain, with the rest looked up from reference TRBV2 and TRBJ2-1, is EPEVTQTPSHQVTQMGQEVILRCVPISNHLYFYWYRQILGQKVEFLVSFYNNEISEKSEIFDDQFSVERPDGSNFTLKIRSTKLEDSAMYFCASTGAGGSYNEQFFGPGTRLTVL.

The V gene is TRBV7-2, the J gene TRBJ2-7; D uncertain. The germline V and J ends were trimmed by 1 base and 5 bases, with 9 bases remaining between them. Per the germline V gene, CDR1 is SGHTA and CDR2 is FQGNSA. The CDR3 consists of 13 residues. The CDR3 DNA reads TGTGCCAGCAGCTTAGATGGCGTCCACGAGCAGTACTTC. Its translation: CASSLDGVHEQYF. Combining the CDR3 with reference TRBV7-2 and TRBJ2-7 gives the whole variable domain GAGVSQSPSNKVTEKGKDVELRCDPISGHTALYWYRQSLGQGLEFLIYFQGNSAPDKSGLPSDRFSAERTGGSVSTLTIQRTQQEDSAVYLCASSLDGVHEQYFGPGTRLTVT.

This chain links TRBV19 with TRBJ2-7; D is ambiguous. Germline CDR1 is LNHDA and CDR2 is SQIVND (reference sequence). This CDR3 contains 13 residues. V lost 3 bases and J 2 bases, leaving 8 bases between the germline ends. CDR3 nucleotide sequence: TGTGCCAGTAGTATCGATTCCCCCTACGAGCAGTACTTC. It yields the protein CASSIDSPYEQYF.

The genes are TRBV7-6 and TRBJ2-3; 11 nucleotides line up with TRBD2. The CDR3 is 18 residues long. The V and J ends lost 0 bases and 2 bases, in that order; junction bases with no gene match: 7. The germline V gene encodes CDR1 SGHVS and CDR2 FNYEAQ. The CDR3, as DNA: TGTGCCAGCAGCTTAGCGGGGGGACTAGCGGAATACACAGATACGCAGTATTTT. Translated: CASSLAGGLAEYTDTQYF.

This clone came up once. This sequence joins TRBV4-3 and TRBJ1-2; D is uncertain. Trimming left V 0 bases short and J 3 bases short, with 5 bases between. This CDR3 contains 13 residues. Germline CDR1 LGHNA, CDR2 YSLEER. The CDR3 here is CASSQEAYYGYTF. The CDR3, as DNA: TGCGCCAGCAGCCAAGAAGCGTACTATGGCTACACCTTC.

This chain uses TRBV5-6 with TRBJ1-2, with 11 bases lining up with TRBD1. This CDR3 has 15 residues. Trimming removed 2 bases from V and 7 bases from J; junction bases left unmatched: 7. The germline V gene encodes CDR1 SGHDT and CDR2 YYEEEE. CDR3 residues: CASSFGTGGAGGYTF. CDR3 in DNA: TGTGCCAGCAGCTTCGGGACAGGGGGAGCGGGTGGCTACACCTTC.

The chain carries TRBV7-2 and TRBJ1-5; 8 bases are shared with TRBD1. Trimming cost V 3 bases and J 2 bases; bases outside gene matches: 6. Germline-derived CDR1 and CDR2 are SGHTA and FQGNSA. CDR3 size: 16 residues. Written as DNA, the CDR3 is TGTGCCAGCAGCTTGGGGTGGGGACAGGGCAATCAGCCCCAGCATTTT. Its translation is CASSLGWGQGNQPQHF. The variable domain in full, with the rest retrieved from reference TRBV7-2 and TRBJ1-5, is GAGVSQSPSNKVTEKGKDVELRCDPISGHTALYWYRQSLGQGLEFLIYFQGNSAPDKSGLPSDRFSAERTGGSVSTLTIQRTQQEDSAVYLCASSLGWGQGNQPQHFGDGTRLSIL.

The chain uses TRBV28 and TRBJ1-5, with a tentative D call TRBD1 (5 bases). Trimming left V 3 bases short and J 0 bases short, with 9 bases between. CDR3 size: 15 residues. Germline V gene lookup returns CDR1 MDHEN and CDR2 SYDVKM. DNA of the CDR3: TGTGCCAGCAGTTTTGGGGCAGATAGCAATCAGCCCCAGCATTTT. Protein product: CASSFGADSNQPQHF.

The chain joins TRBV19 to TRBJ1-1; a weak D match, TRBD1 (6 bases). The germline V gene has CDR1 LNHDA and CDR2 SQIVND (reference sequence). V gave up 0 bases and J gave up 4 bases, with 15 bases separating them. This CDR3 comprises 16 residues. The CDR3 DNA is TGTGCCAGTAGTATAGATTTAGGGGGATGGAGCACTGAAGCTTTCTTT. It codes for CASSIDLGGWSTEAFF.

This clone was seen only once. The V and J genes are TRBV6-5 and TRBJ2-7; TRBD2 agrees at 7 bases. J lost 6 bases, V lost 6 bases, and 8 bases had no gene match. The CDR3 is 13 residues long. Germline loops: CDR1 MNHEY, CDR2 SVGAGI. In DNA, the CDR3 is TGTGCCAGCAGCGGACTTCAGCGGGGCGAGCAGTACTTC. Encoded protein: CASSGLQRGEQYF.

CDR3 sequence reads: CASAGLSTDTQYF. The CDR3 coding sequence is TGTGCTAGTGCGGGGCTTAGCACAGATACGCAGTATTTT. The genes are TRBV12-5 and TRBJ2-3; tentatively, D is TRBD1 or TRBD2 (5 bases each). Germline CDR1 and CDR2: LGHNT and FRNRAP. V lost 7 bases and J lost 0, with 8 bases in between. The CDR3 runs 13 residues.

This clone was counted many times. The chain uses TRBV5-4 and TRBJ2-7; D ambiguous. Germline-derived CDR1 and CDR2 are SGHNT and YYREEE (reference sequence). The V end lost 4 bases, the J end lost 6 bases, and 20 bases lay between the germline ends. The CDR3 spans 15 residues. Here the CDR3 DNA reads TGTGCCAGCAGCCCCCCAGAGGCTTTAACGGGCGAGCAGTACTTC. Amino acids: CASSPPEALTGEQYF.

This clone was detected a few times. V usage is TRBV7-2 and J usage is TRBJ2-2, with unresolved D. Germline CDR1 SGHTA, CDR2 FQGNSA. The CDR3 runs 15 residues. V gave up 1 base and J gave up 8 bases, with 14 bases separating them. CDR3 in amino acids: CASSLDSRLSGELFF. CDR3 nucleotide sequence: TGTGCCAGCAGCTTAGACAGTAGGTTGTCGGGGGAGCTGTTTTTT.

This clone was detected ten times or more. The chain has TRBV9 and TRBJ2-1, with TRBD1 identical over 8 bases. Germline V gene lookup returns CDR1 SGDLS and CDR2 YYNGEE. V was pared by 2 bases and J by 6 bases, with 7 bases of the junction left unmatched. The CDR3 contains 15 residues. CDR3 region: CASSVRTGKVNEQFF. CDR3 DNA sequence: TGTGCCAGCAGCGTGAGGACAGGGAAGGTCAATGAGCAGTTCTTC. The full variable domain, with the rest looked up from reference TRBV9 and TRBJ2-1, is DSGVTQTPKHLITATGQRVTLRCSPRSGDLSVYWYQQSLDQGLQFLIQYYNGEERAKGNILERFSAQQFPDLHSELNLSSLELGDSALYFCASSVRTGKVNEQFFGPGTRLTVL.